This T cell receptor (beta chain) was sequenced in a study of T cell repertoires in cytomegalovirus infection. Looking at the study overall: Matching HLA type and CMV infection were both indicated by public TCR beta signatures. Study-wide results and caveats: The cumulative frequency of public TCR beta families identified carriers of CMV plus the relevant HLA. CMV-specific TCR beta clonotypes restricted by HLA-C were the ones dominating the ex vivo response.

In TCRdb, the reads were re-called with MiXCR into one record per CDR3 protein. The table includes 200,000 or so distinct CDR3 sequences, 28% detected once. Of note for this clonotype: As yet, its antigen is unknown.

Germline V gives CDR1 SGHRS, CDR2 YFSETQ. V was clipped by 0 bases and J by 7 bases, with 8 bases between them. The CDR3 has 13 amino acids. The source material was PBMCs. The clonotype was recovered from a human donor in good health (CMV status not recorded). Some clones in this sample may be carry-over from other donors' samples. This chain joins TRBV5-1 and TRBJ1-5; unclear D gene. The CDR3 sequence is CASSLDVDQPQHF. For the CDR3, the DNA is TGCGCCAGCAGCTTGGACGTTGACCAGCCCCAGCATTTT.